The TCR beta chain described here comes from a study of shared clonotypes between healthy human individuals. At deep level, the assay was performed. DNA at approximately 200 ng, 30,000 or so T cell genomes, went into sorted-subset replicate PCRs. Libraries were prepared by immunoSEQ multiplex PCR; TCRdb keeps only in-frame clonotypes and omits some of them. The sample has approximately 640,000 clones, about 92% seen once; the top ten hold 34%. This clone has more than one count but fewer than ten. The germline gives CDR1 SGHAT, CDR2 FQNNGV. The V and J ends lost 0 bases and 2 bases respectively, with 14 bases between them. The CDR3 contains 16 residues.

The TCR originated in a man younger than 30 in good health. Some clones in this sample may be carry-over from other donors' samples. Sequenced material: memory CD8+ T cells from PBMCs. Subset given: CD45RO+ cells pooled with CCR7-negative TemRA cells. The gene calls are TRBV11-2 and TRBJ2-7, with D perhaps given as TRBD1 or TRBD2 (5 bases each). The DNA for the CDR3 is TGTGCCAGCAGCTTAGATGGGACCGGGAACACCTACGAGCAGTACTTC. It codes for CASSLDGTGNTYEQYF.